This T cell receptor beta chain stems from a study of T cells in Graves' hyperthyroidism and ophthalmopathy. This clonotype has at least ten counts. Template material for amplifying TCR beta CDR3 regions consisted of RNA transcripts. HTBI primers were the set used in a first-round RT-PCR of the TCR CDR3. TCRdb used MiXCR to reprocess the multiplex PCR reads, holding one entry per CDR3 protein. This repertoire shows over 700,000 distinct CDR3 sequences, about two fifths found once; its top ten account for approximately 8.7%. Germline V gene lookup returns CDR1 SQVTM and CDR2 ANQGSEA. V trimming: 7 bases; J trimming: 11 bases; junction bases outside the gene matches: 10. The CDR3 spans 11 residues.

The receptor's source is a man aged 18-30 years with Graves' hyperthyroidism. Specimen: blood. The chain carries TRBV29-1 and TRBJ1-1, with TRBD1 matching over 7 bases. CDR3 coding DNA: TGCAGCGCAAGCCGGGACAGAGGGGCTTTCTTT. Amino acid sequence: CSASRDRGAFF.